This T cell receptor beta chain was documented in a study of response to subunit inactivated influenza vaccine. TCRdb reprocessed the RT-PCR reads via MiXCR and lists one record per CDR3 protein. The sample shows a few hundred thousand distinct CDR3 sequences, about 15% of them seen only once. Trimming shortened V by 2 bases and J by 0 bases, and 14 bases separated the two germline ends. The CDR3 is 17 residues long. The source is a man aged 50-59 years who received an inactivated influenza vaccine. The sample in question was PBMCs from blood, obtained 11 to 12 days after vaccination. This chain connects TRBV12-3 or TRBV12-4 to TRBJ2-1; a possible D gene is TRBD2 (5 bases). In DNA form, the CDR3 reads TGTGCCAGCAGTTTATGGTTGGGAGATCACTCCTACAATGAGCAGTTCTTC. It codes for CASSLWLGDHSYNEQFF.